This T cell receptor (beta chain) was obtained from a study of HIV-infected patients and healthy controls (dated by TCRdb to the mid-2010s). For the study in its entirety: The study tested whether deep TCR repertoire sequencing of HIV patients' small blood samples could capture immune perturbation and reconstitution.

500 to 550 ng RNA was reverse transcribed with SuperScript III using primers against the alpha and beta constant regions. Separate libraries for the alpha and beta chains were generated through chain-specific third strand synthesis that incorporated multiplexing indices. The protocol used a single primer pair to amplify all rearrangements within a chain, which avoided primer bias, and attached molecular barcodes to each cDNA molecule. Purified cDNA was joined by T4 RNA Ligase 1 to a 5' RACE adapter carrying a random hexamer and the SP2 sequencing primer site. The authors primed second strand synthesis from the SP2 site with Phusion polymerase and used slow temperature ramps to favor optimal annealing. Joined together, two random hexamer sequences that had both been added before amplification formed the 12-nucleotide barcode of each molecule. P5 and P7 adapter elements plus a second index were added in a short first PCR, which was followed by a roughly 21-cycle amplification PCR with P5s and P7 primers. Libraries received 27 PCR cycles in total, were quantified on a Qubit, sized on a Bioanalyzer, and diluted to 4 nM. Sequencing of the normalized libraries was performed on an Illumina MiSeq with 2 x 250 paired-end kits. Reverse transcription reactions were cleaned up on MinElute columns and eluted into approximately 10 ul Tris-Cl. Adapter ligations were incubated for less than 30 hours at 16 degrees C and subsequently purified with AMPure XP beads at a 1:1 ratio. The study's processing was this. A modified Decombinator processed the demultiplexed FASTQ files and output V, J, insert and barcode information. Sequences sharing a barcode but differing from the dominant sequence were discarded as errors, and barcodes clustered at Levenshtein distance 3 were counted to estimate original cDNA molecules. For downstream analyses, the R packages ineq, vegan, igraph and RCytoscape were used, along with IMGT nomenclature and CDR3 definitions. V gene usage was calculated across distinct sequences, with every TCR tallied a single time to avoid skew from clonal expansion. Similarity networks connected unique CDR3 amino acid sequences within a donor whenever two sequences differed by a single Levenshtein edit. In the repertoires, a search was made for a compiled set of published HIV-specific CDR3s (approximately 94 alpha, 702 beta) and CMV-specific CDR3s (around 13 alpha, some 250 beta). Lower sequence numbers were not the cause of the decreased diversity in patients, as random subsampling to size-matched repertoires showed. The public sequencing data were trimmed at Q25 with fastp and processed into clonotypes with MiXCR by TCRdb, which kept only in-frame beta chains. Rows with a matching CDR3 protein are joined into one entry that keeps the most common DNA and genes. In this record, the V and J calls reflect TCRdb's handling and not the investigators' own analysis. Counted in this sample were 12,000 to 15,000 distinct CDR3 sequences; 7.5% to 10% of them appeared once. The top ten hold approximately 6.6% of the sample.

Germline trimming: 6 bases from V, 5 bases from J; junction bases outside gene matches: 1. There are 12 amino acids in the CDR3, from cysteine to phenylalanine inclusive. Kept here is only the CDR3 DNA, which spans 36 bases and is read in frame from base 1. CDR1 and CDR2 are read off the germline V gene as SNHLY and FYNNEI. Since whole blood was used without any cell fractionation, the repertoire reflected all peripheral T cells in unsorted form. As controls, ten healthy donors without infection were sampled, and four of the ten donors were sampled a second time about three months later. For RNA extraction, a 2.5 ml sample of peripheral blood was drawn into Tempus tubes. The TURBO-DNase kit was used to remove leftover genomic DNA, and GLOBINclear was used to deplete globin mRNA. General findings and caveats noted by the study authors: Healthy controls shared more CDR3s between individuals than HIV+ patients, by Jaccard index and by count of highly shared sequences. The observed differences in diversity could not be explained by the slight differences in age and sex profiles between the study cohorts. In HIV-infected patients, the apparent post-therapy recovery of the Gini index was not replicated in size-matched repertoire data. HIV-infected repertoires had significantly higher mean Gini indices than controls, possibly reflecting oligoclonality. Compared with untreated HIV+ repertoires, healthy control repertoires had roughly threefold more distinct CDR3s and a higher Shannon diversity. Processing was restricted to sixteen HIV-infected individuals, which the authors judged to be a major constraint on the generalizability of the findings. HLA typing of donors was not performed in the study. Mean usage differed significantly between HIV-infected patients and controls for eight alpha and eight beta V genes. During therapy, a significant decrease in frequency was seen for HIV-associated CDR3s, whereas no significant change was found for CMV-associated CDR3s, although most of them became more frequent. Differing numbers of distinct sequences in patients and controls hindered comparison, and size-matching assigned excessive weight to rare events in the HIV-infected data. Using whole blood restricted sequencing depth and prevented separating the dynamics of distinct T-cell subpopulations. Alpha-chain CDR3s from MAIT cells appeared at high frequency in healthy controls but were severely depleted in HIV+ repertoires. In the samples, alpha-beta chain pairing was left undetermined.

This clonotype has at least ten counts. The antigen it recognizes is unknown. No base quality information exists; no much larger clone differs at one position. The rearrangement joined TRBV2 to TRBJ1-5; 7 junctional bases match TRBD1. The origin of this receptor is an adult in good health. The sequenced sample was blood. The sequence in DNA is TGTGCCAGCAGGGACAGGTATCAGCCCCAGCATTTT. Translated, this gives CASRDRYQPQHF.